The sequence of this TCR beta chain was determined in a study of tumor-infiltrating lymphocytes in primary liver carcinoma. Study-wide findings and caveats: Blood had a significantly lower top-250-clone fraction than tumors did (p = 0.039).

In addition to blood RNA drawn from unsorted whole blood, germline DNA was extracted. The V end lost 2 bases, the J end lost 1 base, and 12 bases lay between the germline ends. There are 16 residues in the CDR3. The germline V gene encodes CDR1 SGHAT and CDR2 FQNNGV. Synthesis of TCR beta cDNA was carried out from approximately 470 ng total RNA with a constant-region primer. The TCR beta library was amplified through three nested multiplex PCR rounds in a modified ARM-PCR procedure. TRBV1-TRBV30 forward primers paired with a C-beta reverse primer drove the first two PCR rounds, about 10 cycles each. TCRdb itself ran the multiplex PCR reads through MiXCR, one entry per CDR3 protein. The profile shows approximately 330,000 distinct CDR3 sequences, approximately 64% of them singletons. Turning to this clonotype: What it binds is not known.

J is TRBJ2-1 and V is TRBV11-2; a possible D gene is TRBD1 (5 bases). The source material was peripheral blood. This sequence originates from a man aged 35 to 55 with primary liver carcinoma and hepatitis B virus infection. As DNA, the CDR3 is TGTGCCAGCAGCTTAAGGGCTAGGGGTTCCTACAATGAGCAGTTCTTC. This encodes CASSLRARGSYNEQFF.